Listed below are T cell receptor beta chains from one sample, sequenced in a study of cytomegalovirus exposure and HLA in healthy donors. TCRdb's copy holds only in-frame clones and misses some; the assay was immunoSEQ multiplex PCR. The sample consists of 200,000 to 250,000 clones, around four fifths of them appearing once. Sequenced: PBMCs. These receptors all stem from a woman aged 40 to 50 in good health and CMV-seronegative. CDR3s include the opening cysteine and the closing phenylalanine or tryptophan. A D gene is named only where the DNA matches it firmly. Only part of the rows carry a size: once, few, many, or a class if the clone is expanded.

clone size	D gene	J gene	V gene	CDR3 protein	CDR3 DNA
few	TRBD1	TRBJ1-1	TRBV19	CASSQGGEAFF	TGTGCCAGTAGTCAGGGGGGTGAAGCTTTCTTT
NA	TRBD2	TRBJ2-1	TRBV6-1	CASSGSGGYNEQFF	TGTGCCAGCAGTGGTAGCGGGGGGTACAATGAGCAGTTCTTC
NA	NA	TRBJ1-6	TRBV6-1	CATRGGSSPLHF	TGTGCCACCCGAGGCGGTTCTTCACCCCTCCACTTT
NA	NA	TRBJ1-1	TRBV10-1	CASSPGRGTEAFF	TGCGCCAGCAGCCCCGGGCGGGGCACTGAAGCTTTCTTT
NA	TRBD1	TRBJ2-2	TRBV15	CATSGSRTGATGELFF	TGTGCCACCAGCGGAAGCAGGACAGGGGCTACCGGGGAGCTGTTTTTT
few	NA	TRBJ1-1	TRBV7-9	CASSSNTGLANTEAFF	TGTGCCAGCAGCTCGAATACAGGGTTGGCGAACACTGAAGCTTTCTTT
NA	NA	TRBJ1-2	TRBV19	CASSISGDSPLYGYTF	TGTGCCAGTAGTATCTCGGGCGACAGCCCCTTGTATGGCTACACCTTC
few	TRBD1	TRBJ2-7	TRBV6-1	CASSRGQGAYEQYF	TGTGCCAGCAGTAGAGGACAGGGGGCTTACGAGCAGTACTTC
NA	NA	TRBJ1-2	TRBV5-6	CASSLGTPNGYTF	TGTGCCAGCAGCTTGGGGACACCGAATGGCTACACCTTC
once	NA	TRBJ2-7	TRBV18	CASSPTPDSYEQYF	TGTGCCAGCTCACCAACGCCAGACTCCTACGAGCAGTACTTC
once	TRBD2	TRBJ2-7	TRBV7-8	CASSLLAGGKYEQYF	TGTGCCAGCAGCTTATTGGCGGGGGGGAAGTACGAGCAGTACTTC
NA	NA	TRBJ2-7	TRBV5-1	CASSLEGYEQYF	TGCGCCAGCAGCTTGGAGGGGTACGAGCAGTACTTC
NA	NA	TRBJ2-7	TRBV6-6	CASSHRESYEQYF	TGTGCCAGCAGCCACAGGGAGTCCTACGAGCAGTACTTC
NA	TRBD1	TRBJ1-2	TRBV2	CASSVGQGLGGTF	TGTGCCAGCAGTGTGGGACAGGGACTGGGAGGCACCTTC
NA	TRBD1	TRBJ1-4	TRBV28	CASNRRQGNEKLFF	TGTGCCAGCAACCGACGACAGGGGAATGAAAAACTGTTTTTT
NA	TRBD2	TRBJ2-1	TRBV10-2	CASREAGPNNEQFF	TGCGCCAGCAGGGAAGCGGGGCCAAACAATGAGCAGTTCTTC
NA	NA	TRBJ1-1	TRBV29-1	CSVDGSNTEAFF	TGCAGCGTTGACGGGTCGAACACTGAAGCTTTCTTT
NA	TRBD1	TRBJ2-3	TRBV4-2	CASSQRDRGTSDTQYF	TGTGCCAGCAGCCAGCGGGACAGGGGAACATCAGATACGCAGTATTTT
once	TRBD1	TRBJ2-5	TRBV11-1	CASSLAQTGEETQYF	TGTGCCAGCAGCTTAGCCCAAACAGGGGAAGAGACCCAGTACTTC
NA	NA	TRBJ1-2	TRBV19	CASERGRTNYGYTF	TGTGCCAGTGAGAGAGGGCGTACTAACTATGGCTACACCTTC
NA	TRBD2	TRBJ2-3	TRBV7-9	CSSSLDGGGGATQYF	TGTTCCAGCAGCTTAGATGGCGGGGGGGGAGCTACGCAGTATTTT
NA	TRBD1	TRBJ2-5	TRBV7-2	CASSLNRGRETQYF	TGTGCCAGCAGCTTAAACAGGGGGCGAGAGACCCAGTACTTC
NA	NA	TRBJ2-6	TRBV19	CASSIVRGANVLTF	TGTGCCAGTAGTATAGTGCGCGGGGCCAACGTCCTGACTTTC
once	TRBD1	TRBJ1-3	TRBV4-1	CASSLQVDTGEAYPIYF	TGCGCCAGCAGCCTTCAAGTGGACACAGGGGAGGCTTACCCCATATATTTT
NA	NA	TRBJ2-3	TRBV7-9	CASSLALTGDTDTQYF	TGTGCCAGCAGCTTAGCGCTAACTGGAGACACAGATACGCAGTATTTT
NA	NA	TRBJ2-2	TRBV11-3	CASNKGGGTTGELFF	TGTGCCAGCAACAAAGGCGGAGGGACCACCGGGGAGCTGTTTTTT
once	NA	TRBJ1-1	TRBV9	CASSVTGVGTEAFF	TGTGCCAGCAGCGTGACCGGGGTGGGCACTGAAGCTTTCTTT
NA	NA	TRBJ1-1	TRBV2	CALNGQSGAEAFF	TGTGCCCTGAACGGGCAATCAGGGGCTGAAGCTTTCTTT
NA	TRBD1	TRBJ1-1	TRBV6-6	CASRDRDMNTEAFF	TGTGCCAGCAGGGACAGGGATATGAACACTGAAGCTTTCTTT
NA	TRBD1	TRBJ2-5	TRBV2	CASRQGEETQYF	TGTGCCAGTAGACAGGGGGAGGAGACCCAGTACTTC
once	NA	TRBJ2-3	TRBV7-8	CASSSRQDGSDTQYF	TGTGCCAGCAGCTCCCGACAGGATGGATCAGATACGCAGTATTTT
NA	TRBD1	TRBJ2-3	TRBV4-2	CASNRGQDELQYF	TGTGCCAGCAACAGGGGGCAGGACGAATTGCAGTATTTT
NA	TRBD2	TRBJ2-1	TRBV2	CATSPLAGGYNEQFF	TGTGCCACCTCCCCACTAGCGGGGGGATACAATGAGCAGTTCTTC
NA	NA	TRBJ2-7	TRBV18	CASSPSSGSEQYF	TGTGCCAGCTCACCTTCATCAGGGTCCGAGCAGTACTTC
NA	NA	TRBJ2-3	TRBV9	CASNGQNTDTQYF	TGTGCCAGCAATGGGCAGAACACAGATACGCAGTATTTT
NA	NA	TRBJ2-7	TRBV9	CASSVGPVNYEQYF	TGTGCCAGCAGCGTGGGGCCAGTCAACTACGAGCAGTACTTC
NA	TRBD2	TRBJ2-3	TRBV10-3	CAVSSGGASDTQYF	TGTGCCGTCTCTAGCGGGGGGGCCTCAGATACGCAGTATTTT
NA	NA	TRBJ2-1	TRBV2	CASESETNNEQFF	TGTGCCAGCGAGTCAGAGACTAACAATGAGCAGTTCTTC
NA	TRBD2	TRBJ2-1	TRBV4-3	CASKASGTSGYNEQFF	TGCGCCAGCAAAGCGTCCGGGACTAGCGGCTACAATGAGCAGTTCTTC
NA	NA	TRBJ2-7	TRBV18	CASSPTGFSYEQYF	TGTGCCAGCTCACCAACAGGGTTCTCCTACGAGCAGTACTTC
NA	TRBD2	TRBJ2-6	TRBV15	CATSSWGGVNVLTF	TGTGCCACCAGCTCCTGGGGAGGGGTAAACGTCCTGACTTTC
NA	NA	TRBJ1-2	TRBV7-9	CASTLSGGGYGYTF	TGTGCCAGCACCCTTAGCGGTGGGGGCTATGGCTACACCTTC
NA	TRBD2	TRBJ2-1	TRBV10-3	CAISESGLAGVGVQFF	TGTGCCATCAGTGAGTCGGGGCTAGCGGGGGTAGGTGTGCAGTTCTTC
NA	TRBD2	TRBJ2-5	TRBV19	CASSTRGGQETQYF	TGTGCCAGTAGTACACGCGGGGGTCAGGAGACCCAGTACTTC
NA	NA	TRBJ2-7	TRBV12-5	CASGDLEPESSYEQYF	TGTGCTAGTGGTGATTTGGAGCCTGAGAGCTCCTACGAGCAGTACTTC
NA	TRBD2	TRBJ2-1	TRBV29-1	CSVLRLAGGDNEQFF	TGCAGCGTCCTACGACTAGCGGGGGGGGACAATGAGCAGTTCTTC
NA	TRBD2	TRBJ2-3	TRBV10-3	CAISESLAGARTDTQYF	TGTGCCATCAGTGAGTCCCTAGCGGGGGCTCGCACAGATACGCAGTATTTT
once	NA	TRBJ2-7	TRBV7-6	CASSLDHYEQYF	TGTGCCAGCAGCTTAGATCACTACGAGCAGTACTTC
NA	NA	TRBJ1-1	TRBV11-2	CASSLEGVGAEAFF	TGTGCCAGCAGCTTAGAAGGGGTTGGCGCTGAAGCTTTCTTT
few	TRBD2	TRBJ2-1	TRBV5-1	CASSSTGGGQYNEQFF	TGCGCCAGCAGCTCCACGGGGGGGGGTCAATACAATGAGCAGTTCTTC
NA	NA	TRBJ1-1	TRBV5-4	CASSPGTGSADTEAFF	TGTGCCAGCAGCCCAGGCACGGGGTCGGCGGACACTGAAGCTTTCTTT
NA	TRBD1	TRBJ2-3	TRBV7-3	CASSAKGTGSHTQYF	TGTGCCAGCAGCGCTAAAGGGACAGGGAGCCATACGCAGTATTTT
few	NA	TRBJ2-3	TRBV7-2	CASSSRFPDTQYF	TGTGCCAGCAGCTCTAGGTTTCCAGATACGCAGTATTTT
NA	TRBD1	TRBJ1-6	TRBV30	CARQTGTGDSPLHF	TGTGCCCGCCAGACCGGGACAGGTGATTCACCCCTCCACTTT
NA	NA	TRBJ2-1	TRBV6-1	CASSETTGTPLGEFF	TGTGCCAGCAGTGAAACCACCGGGACACCCCTTGGGGAGTTCTTC
NA	NA	TRBJ2-1	TRBV11-2	CASGVGGHEQFF	TGTGCCAGCGGGGTCGGGGGACATGAGCAGTTCTTC
NA	NA	TRBJ2-2	TRBV30	CACHSTGYTGELFF	TGTGCCTGCCACTCTACAGGGTACACCGGGGAGCTGTTTTTT